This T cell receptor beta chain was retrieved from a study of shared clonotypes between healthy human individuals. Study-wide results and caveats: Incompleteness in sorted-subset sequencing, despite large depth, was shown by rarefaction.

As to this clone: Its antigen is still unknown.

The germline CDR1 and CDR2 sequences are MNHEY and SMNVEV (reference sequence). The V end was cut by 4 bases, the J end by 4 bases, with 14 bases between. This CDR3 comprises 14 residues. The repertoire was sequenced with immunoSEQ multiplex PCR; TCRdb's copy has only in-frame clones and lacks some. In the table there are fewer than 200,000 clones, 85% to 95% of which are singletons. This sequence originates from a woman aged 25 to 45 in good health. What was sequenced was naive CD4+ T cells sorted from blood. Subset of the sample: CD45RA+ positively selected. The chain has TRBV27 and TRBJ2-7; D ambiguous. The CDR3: CASSSGPAFYEQYF. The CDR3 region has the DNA TGTGCCAGCAGTTCCGGGCCGGCTTTTTACGAGCAGTACTTC.